The clone carrying this TCR beta chain has a handful of counts. Its antigen is undetermined. This entry is derived from a study of T-cell memory formation after mild COVID-19. TCRdb independently ran MiXCR on the 5' RACE reads; one entry per CDR3 protein. Among about 250,000 distinct CDR3 sequences listed, over 15% were seen once. CDR3 length: 15 amino acids. Trimming cost V 3 bases and J 4 bases, with 14 bases left between them. Study observations and caveats: For contracting clones, CD4+ ones sat mainly in CM and EM, CD8+ in EMRA. The pre-infection memory compartment contained some responding clones, suggesting cross-reactive memory joined. CD4/CD8 balance held among clones contracting day 15 to 85, and later expanders leaned CD4+.

The TCR sequence derives from an adult woman who had mild COVID-19 (a few samples of this study predate the infection). Cell type and time point are not known. Sequencing was performed on PBMCs or a T cell subset sorted from them (not recorded which). This chain joins TRBV12-3 or TRBV12-4 and TRBJ2-3; D is perhaps TRBD2 (7 bases). The CDR3 region has the DNA TGTGCCAGCAGTTTCCGGGGCGGGGGCGCAGATACGCAGTATTTT. Translated: CASSFRGGGADTQYF.